The next 18 T cell receptor beta chains were all read from a single sample in a study of spatial heterogeneity in lung cancer. The time point was: sample taken at primary tumor resection. The authors sequenced whole RNA from tumor, nontumor lung or frozen PBMC without sorting. One entry per CDR3 protein, called by TCRdb with MiXCR from the 5' RACE reads. The sample contains 22,000 or so distinct CDR3 sequences, around 4.5% of which appear only once. The sample in question was PBMCs, obtained at surgery. Every receptor here comes from a male donor with early-stage non-small cell lung cancer.

This clonotype appeared many times. The genes are TRBV27 and TRBJ2-7, with D possibly TRBD2 on 5 matching bases. The V end lost 3 bases, the J end lost 2 bases, and 11 bases lay between the germline ends. This CDR3 comprises 14 residues. Germline CDR1 is MNHEY and CDR2 is SMNVEV (reference sequence). The CDR3 region has the DNA TGTGCCAGCAGTTTCCTCTCGGGGACCTACGAGCAGTACTTC. This encodes CASSFLSGTYEQYF.

This clonotype was observed many times. The V call is TRBV6-5, the J call TRBJ2-2; TRBD1 is a possible D gene (6 bases). The CDR3 length is 16 residues. Germline loops: CDR1 MNHEY, CDR2 SVGAGI. V lost 6 bases to trimming and J lost 6 bases, with 20 bases between them. The CDR3 DNA reads as TGTGCCAGCAGACGCGTTGACACTAAGGGGGCCGGGGAGCTGTTTTTT. It is translated as CASRRVDTKGAGELFF.

Many counts were recorded for this clonotype. V usage is TRBV18 and J usage is TRBJ1-5; D is perhaps TRBD1 (5 bases). Germline CDR1 and CDR2: KGHSH and LQKENI. V lost 3 bases to trimming and J lost 5 bases, with 8 bases between them. The CDR3 length is 13 residues. CDR3 loop: CASSPLGDQPQHF. The CDR3 region has the DNA TGTGCCAGCTCACCGCTGGGGGATCAGCCCCAGCATTTT.

This clonotype has a count of ten or more. This chain uses TRBV18 with TRBJ2-1; tentative D call: TRBD2 (5 bases). CDR3 length equals 14 residues. Trimming removed 3 bases at V and 2 bases at J, with 8 bases between. Germline V gives CDR1 KGHSH, CDR2 LQKENI. In DNA form, the CDR3 reads TGTGCCAGCTCACCCGAAGCGGCCTACAATGAGCAGTTCTTC. It encodes CASSPEAAYNEQFF.

Many counts were recorded for this clonotype. This chain links TRBV9 with TRBJ2-5, with 7 bases aligning to TRBD2. Germline V gene sequence: CDR1 SGDLS, CDR2 YYNGEE. V lost 4 bases, J lost 5 bases, and 8 bases stayed unmatched. The CDR3 loop spans 14 amino acids. The CDR3, as DNA: TGTGCCAGCAGCCCCCGGGACTACGGGGAGACCCAGTACTTC. It is translated as CASSPRDYGETQYF.

Turning to this clonotype: It may be a read error: a sequence one base away is much more abundant. V and J are TRBV12-3 or TRBV12-4 and TRBJ2-7; 7 bases match TRBD1. The CDR3 contains 13 residues. Trimming cost V 3 bases and J 3 bases; bases outside gene matches: 2. The DNA for the CDR3 is TGTGCCAGCAGTTTTGCAGGGGGCTACGAGCAGTACTTC. This encodes CASSFAGGYEQYF.

This clonotype was detected ten times or more. The chain couples TRBV5-6 to TRBJ2-7; D remains unclear. The germline CDR1 and CDR2 sequences are SGHDT and YYEEEE. The CDR3 is made up of 15 amino acids. V gave up 0 bases and J gave up 0 bases, with 10 bases separating them. The CDR3 loop is CASSLGSSSSYEQYF. In nucleotides, the CDR3 is TGTGCCAGCAGCTTGGGCAGTTCCAGCTCCTACGAGCAGTACTTC.

This clonotype was observed many times. The junction shows a germline mismatch at one end, possibly a read error. This rearrangement joins TRBV7-9 to TRBJ1-1; D ambiguous. The CDR3 runs 13 residues. Germline values: CDR1 SEHNR, CDR2 FQNEAQ (reference sequence). CDR3 sequence reads: CASSPQRQPESFF. In DNA, the CDR3 is TGTGCCAGCAGCCCTCAGCGACAACCTGAATCTTTCTTT.

This clonotype was found a few times. The V and J genes are TRBV7-6 and TRBJ2-7, with 8 bases fitting TRBD1. The junction had 10 bases not matched to a gene; V was cut back by 0 bases and J by 6 bases. The CDR3 spans 16 residues. Germline-derived CDR1 and CDR2 are SGHVS and FNYEAQ. CDR3 in DNA: TGTGCCAGCAGCTTAGCTCCAGGGGGCGGAAGTGGCGAGCAGTACTTC. Translation gives CASSLAPGGGSGEQYF. The full variable domain, in which reference TRBV7-6 and TRBJ2-7 provide the parts outside the CDR3, is GAGVSQSPRYKVTKRGQDVALRCDPISGHVSLYWYRQALGQGPEFLTYFNYEAQQDKSGLPNDRFSAERPEGSISTLTIQRTEQRDSAMYRCASSLAPGGGSGEQYFGPGTRLTVT.

The chain uses TRBV7-2 and TRBJ2-7, with 15 bases that match TRBD2. The length of the CDR3 is 19 residues. CDR1 and CDR2 (germline): SGHTA, FQGNSA. The junction had 15 bases not matched to a gene; V was cut back by 5 bases and J by 4 bases. The CDR3: CASSPVRTSGRAREYEQYF. The CDR3 DNA reads TGTGCCAGCAGCCCCGTTCGGACTAGCGGGAGGGCCCGGGAGTACGAGCAGTACTTC.

At least ten counts were recorded for this clonotype. V gene TRBV6-5 combines with J gene TRBJ1-2, with TRBD1 as a possible D gene (5 bases). The germline gives CDR1 MNHEY, CDR2 SVGAGI. This CDR3 comprises 13 residues. V lost 0 bases, J lost 5 bases, and 7 bases lay in between. The CDR3 nucleotides read TGTGCCAGCAGTTACTCTGGGACTTATGGCTACACCTTC. Residues: CASSYSGTYGYTF.

This clonotype was seen more than once but under ten times. V usage is TRBV28 and J usage is TRBJ1-5; tentatively, D is TRBD1 (5 bases). Germline assignment: CDR1 MDHEN and CDR2 SYDVKM. The CDR3 runs 14 residues. Trimming shortened V by 6 bases and J by 7 bases, and 16 bases separated the two germline ends. This CDR3 is CASRPGGERQPQHF. CDR3 DNA: TGTGCCAGCAGGCCGGGGGGGGAGAGGCAGCCCCAGCATTTT.

This clonotype has a count of ten or more. The chain carries TRBV3-1 and TRBJ2-7; 15 positions agree with TRBD2. The CDR3 length is 15 residues. The germline V gene encodes CDR1 LGHDT and CDR2 YNNKEL (reference sequence). V lost 4 bases to trimming and J lost 4 bases; unmatched junction nucleotides: 2. CDR3 amino acids: CASSRGTSGGYEQYF. The CDR3 DNA reads as TGTGCCAGCAGCCGTGGGACTAGCGGGGGGTACGAGCAGTACTTC.

This clonotype was detected ten times or more. This chain links TRBV5-8 with TRBJ2-7; the D gene could be TRBD1 or TRBD2 (5 bases each). Germline V lookup: CDR1 SGHTS, CDR2 YDEGEE. CDR3 length equals 15 residues. Trimming stripped 3 bases from V and 3 bases from J, with 16 bases between. For the CDR3, the DNA is TGTGCCAGCAGCTCCTGGACGGAGAGGGGCTACGAGCAGTACTTC. This translates into CASSSWTERGYEQYF.

This clonotype came up many times. J is TRBJ2-7 and V is TRBV12-3 or TRBV12-4; no clear D. CDR3 length: 14 amino acids. V was trimmed by 0 bases and J by 2 bases, leaving 8 bases between them. The CDR3 bases are TGTGCCAGCAGTTTAGCCAACAGTCCCTACGAGCAGTACTTC. Its translation: CASSLANSPYEQYF.

This clonotype was detected ten times or more. The chain uses TRBV3-1 and TRBJ2-2; 7 bases agree with TRBD1. This CDR3 is built from 15 residues. The J segment lost 0 bases and the V segment lost 6 bases, leaving 4 bases of the junction unmatched. CDR1 is LGHDT, CDR2 YNNKEL, per germline (reference sequence). CDR3 coding DNA: TGTGCCAGCAGGCCGGGACAGCCGAACACCGGGGAGCTGTTTTTT. The encoded protein is CASRPGQPNTGELFF.

This clonotype was detected ten times or more. The chain couples TRBV28 to TRBJ2-3, with D perhaps TRBD2 (6 bases). With 3 bases removed from V and 5 bases from J, the gap between germline ends came to 6 bases. This CDR3 is built from 12 residues. The germline gives CDR1 MDHEN, CDR2 SYDVKM. CDR3 DNA: TGTGCCAGCAGTTTGGGGGGAGATACGCAGTATTTT. As protein: CASSLGGDTQYF.

There are many counts of this clonotype. V gene TRBV23-1 combines with J gene TRBJ2-3, with 7 positions matching TRBD2. TRBV23-1 is an ORF, and what it does is uncertain. The trim removed 2 bases at V and 2 bases at J, leaving 4 bases unmatched. The CDR3 is made up of 15 amino acids. DNA of the CDR3: TGCGCCAGCAGTCAACCTAGCGGCTACACAGATACGCAGTATTTT. Amino acid sequence: CASSQPSGYTDTQYF.